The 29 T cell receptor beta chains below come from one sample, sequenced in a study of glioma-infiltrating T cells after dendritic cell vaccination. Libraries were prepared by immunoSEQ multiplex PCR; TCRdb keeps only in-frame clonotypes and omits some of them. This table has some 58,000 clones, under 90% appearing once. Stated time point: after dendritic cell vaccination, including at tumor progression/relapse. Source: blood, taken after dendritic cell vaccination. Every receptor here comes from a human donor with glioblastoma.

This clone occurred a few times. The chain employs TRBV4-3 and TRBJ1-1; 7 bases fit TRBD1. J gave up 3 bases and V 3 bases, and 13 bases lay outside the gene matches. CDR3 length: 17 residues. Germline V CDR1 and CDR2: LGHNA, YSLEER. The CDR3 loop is CASSQWAQGRLDTEAFF. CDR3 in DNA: TGCGCCAGCAGCCAGTGGGCACAGGGGAGACTGGACACTGAAGCTTTCTTT.

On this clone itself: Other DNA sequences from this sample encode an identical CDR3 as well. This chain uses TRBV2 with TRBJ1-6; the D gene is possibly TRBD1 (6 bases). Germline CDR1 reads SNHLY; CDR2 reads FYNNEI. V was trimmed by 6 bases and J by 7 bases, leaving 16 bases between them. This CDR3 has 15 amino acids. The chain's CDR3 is CASSADSTRNSPLHF. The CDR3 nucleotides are TGTGCCAGCAGCGCGGACAGTACAAGAAATTCACCCCTCCACTTT.

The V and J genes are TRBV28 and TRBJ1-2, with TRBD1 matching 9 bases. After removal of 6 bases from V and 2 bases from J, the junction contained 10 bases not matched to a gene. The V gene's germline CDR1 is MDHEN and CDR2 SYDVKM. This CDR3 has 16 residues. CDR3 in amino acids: CASRQGAQTPNYGYTF. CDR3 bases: TGTGCCAGCAGACAGGGGGCTCAAACCCCCAACTATGGCTACACCTTC.

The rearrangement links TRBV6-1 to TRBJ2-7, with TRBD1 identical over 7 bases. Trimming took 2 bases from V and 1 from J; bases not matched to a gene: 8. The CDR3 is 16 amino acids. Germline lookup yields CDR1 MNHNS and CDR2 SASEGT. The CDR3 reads CASSEILLDRSYEQYF. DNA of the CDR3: TGTGCCAGCAGTGAAATACTATTGGACAGGTCCTACGAGCAGTACTTC.

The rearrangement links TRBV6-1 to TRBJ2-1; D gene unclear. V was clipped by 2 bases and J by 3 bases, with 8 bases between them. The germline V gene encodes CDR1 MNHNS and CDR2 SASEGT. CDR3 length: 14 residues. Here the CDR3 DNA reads TGTGCCAGCAGTGAACGCTACAGCTACAATGAGCAGTTCTTC. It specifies CASSERYSYNEQFF.

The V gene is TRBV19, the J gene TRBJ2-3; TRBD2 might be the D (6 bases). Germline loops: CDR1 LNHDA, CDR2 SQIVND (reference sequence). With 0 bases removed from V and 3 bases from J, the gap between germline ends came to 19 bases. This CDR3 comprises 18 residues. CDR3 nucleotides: TGTGCCAGTAGTATAGATGGCGGGGAACCCATCAGTACAGATACGCAGTATTTT. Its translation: CASSIDGGEPISTDTQYF.

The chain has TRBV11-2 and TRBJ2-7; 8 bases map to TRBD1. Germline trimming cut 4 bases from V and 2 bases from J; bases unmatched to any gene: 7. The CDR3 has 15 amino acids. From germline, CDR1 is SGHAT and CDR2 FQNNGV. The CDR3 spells CASSSSTGETYEQYF. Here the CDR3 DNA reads TGTGCCAGCAGCTCATCGACAGGGGAAACCTACGAGCAGTACTTC.

The CDR3 reads CASSIAGGLTDTQYF. Here the CDR3 DNA reads TGTGCCAGCAGTATAGCGGGGGGGCTGACAGATACGCAGTATTTT. The chain carries TRBV7-3 and TRBJ2-3, with 11 nucleotides matching TRBD2. There are 15 residues in the CDR3. The junction had 5 bases not matched to a gene; V was cut back by 6 bases and J by 3 bases. Germline assignment: CDR1 SGHTA and CDR2 FQGTGA. The whole variable domain, filled in from reference TRBV7-3 and TRBJ2-3, reads GAGVSQTPSNKVTEKGKYVELRCDPISGHTALYWYRQSLGQGPEFLIYFQGTGAADDSGLPNDRFFAVRPEGSVSTLKIQRTERGDSAVYLCASSIAGGLTDTQYFGPGTRLTVL.

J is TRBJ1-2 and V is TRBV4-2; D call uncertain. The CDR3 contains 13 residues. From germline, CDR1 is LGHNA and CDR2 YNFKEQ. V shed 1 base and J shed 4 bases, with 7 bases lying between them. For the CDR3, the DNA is TGTGCCAGCAGCCAAGGGTCGGGCTATGGCTACACCTTC. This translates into CASSQGSGYGYTF.

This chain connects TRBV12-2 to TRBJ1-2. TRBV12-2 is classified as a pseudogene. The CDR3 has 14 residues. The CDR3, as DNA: TGTGCAAGTCACAACGGAGGAGCGAATGATGGCTACACCTTC. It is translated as CASHNGGANDGYTF.

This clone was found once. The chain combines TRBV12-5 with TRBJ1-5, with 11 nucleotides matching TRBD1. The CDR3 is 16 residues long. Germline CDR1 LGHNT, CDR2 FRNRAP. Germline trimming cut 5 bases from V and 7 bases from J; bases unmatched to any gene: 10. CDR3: CASGIGTGGSLQPQHF. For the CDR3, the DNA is TGTGCTAGTGGTATCGGGACAGGGGGGTCCCTCCAGCCCCAGCATTTT. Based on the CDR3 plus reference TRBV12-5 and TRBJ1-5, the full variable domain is DARVTQTPRHKVTEMGQEVTMRCQPILGHNTVFWYRQTMMQGLELLAYFRNRAPLDDSGMPKDRFSAEMPDATLATLKIQPSEPRDSAVYFCASGIGTGGSLQPQHFGDGTRLSIL.

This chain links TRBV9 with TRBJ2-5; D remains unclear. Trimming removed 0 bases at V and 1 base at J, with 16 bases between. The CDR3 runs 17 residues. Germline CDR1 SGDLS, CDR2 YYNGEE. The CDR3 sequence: CASSVGTATRFQETQYF. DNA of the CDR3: TGTGCCAGCAGCGTAGGAACAGCCACCCGTTTCCAAGAGACCCAGTACTTC.

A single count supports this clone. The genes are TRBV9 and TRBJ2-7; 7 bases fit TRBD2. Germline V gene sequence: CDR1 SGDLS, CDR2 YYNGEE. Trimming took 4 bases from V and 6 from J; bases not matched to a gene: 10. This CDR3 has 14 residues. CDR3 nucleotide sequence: TGTGCCAGCAGCTCGCGGGACTACACTACCGAGCAGTACTTC. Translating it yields CASSSRDYTTEQYF.

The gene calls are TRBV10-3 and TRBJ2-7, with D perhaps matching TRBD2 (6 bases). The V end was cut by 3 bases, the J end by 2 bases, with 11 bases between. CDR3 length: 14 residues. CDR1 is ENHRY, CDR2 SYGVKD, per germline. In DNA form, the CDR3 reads TGTGCCATCAGTGAAGATCCGGGGGCCTACGAGCAGTACTTC. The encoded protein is CAISEDPGAYEQYF.

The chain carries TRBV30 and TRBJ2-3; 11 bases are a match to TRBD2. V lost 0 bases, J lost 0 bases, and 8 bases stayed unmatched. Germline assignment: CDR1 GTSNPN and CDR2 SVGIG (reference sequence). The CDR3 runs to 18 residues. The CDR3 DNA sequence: TGTGCCTGGAGTGTACTAGCGGGGGTTGGCTCTAGCACAGATACGCAGTATTTT. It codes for CAWSVLAGVGSSTDTQYF.

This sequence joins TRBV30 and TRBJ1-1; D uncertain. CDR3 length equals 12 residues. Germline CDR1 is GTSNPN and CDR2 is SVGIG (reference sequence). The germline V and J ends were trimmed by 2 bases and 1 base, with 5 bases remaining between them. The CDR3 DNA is TGTGCCTGGAGTCTCGGGAACACTGAAGCTTTCTTT. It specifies CAWSLGNTEAFF.

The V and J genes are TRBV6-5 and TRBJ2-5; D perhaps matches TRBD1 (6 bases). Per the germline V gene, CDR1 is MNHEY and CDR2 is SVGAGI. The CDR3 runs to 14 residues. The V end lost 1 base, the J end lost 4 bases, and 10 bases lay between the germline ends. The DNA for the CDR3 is TGTGCCAGCAGTTACTTGGGGGCATCAGAGACCCAGTACTTC. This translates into CASSYLGASETQYF.

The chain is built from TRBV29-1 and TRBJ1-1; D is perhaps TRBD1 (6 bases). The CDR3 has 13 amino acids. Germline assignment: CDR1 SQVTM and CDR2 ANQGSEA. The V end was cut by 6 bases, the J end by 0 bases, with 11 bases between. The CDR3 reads CSVRTAMNTEAFF. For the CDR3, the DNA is TGCAGCGTCCGGACAGCCATGAACACTGAAGCTTTCTTT. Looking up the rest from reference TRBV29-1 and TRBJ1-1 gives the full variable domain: SAVISQKPSRDICQRGTSLTIQCQVDSQVTMMFWYRQQPGQSLTLIATANQGSEATYESGFVIDKFPISRPNLTFSTLTVSNMSPEDSSIYLCSVRTAMNTEAFFGQGTRLTVV.

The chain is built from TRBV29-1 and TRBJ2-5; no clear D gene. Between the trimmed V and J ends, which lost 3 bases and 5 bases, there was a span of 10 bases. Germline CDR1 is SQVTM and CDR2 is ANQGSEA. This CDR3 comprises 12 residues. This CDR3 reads CSVDEYGETQYF. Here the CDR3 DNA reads TGCAGCGTTGACGAATACGGGGAGACCCAGTACTTC.

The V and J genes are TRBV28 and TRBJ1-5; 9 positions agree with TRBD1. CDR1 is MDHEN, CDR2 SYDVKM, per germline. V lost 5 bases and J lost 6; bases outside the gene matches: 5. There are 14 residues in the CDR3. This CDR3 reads CASSPGTGFQPQHF. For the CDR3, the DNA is TGTGCCAGCAGTCCCGGGACAGGGTTTCAGCCCCAGCATTTT.

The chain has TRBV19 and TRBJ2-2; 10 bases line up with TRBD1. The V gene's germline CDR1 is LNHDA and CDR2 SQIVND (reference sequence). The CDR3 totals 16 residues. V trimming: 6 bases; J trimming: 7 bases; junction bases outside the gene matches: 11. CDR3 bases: TGTGCCAGTAGGCTACAGGGGACAGGGGTACTCGGGGAGCTGTTTTTT. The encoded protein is CASRLQGTGVLGELFF.

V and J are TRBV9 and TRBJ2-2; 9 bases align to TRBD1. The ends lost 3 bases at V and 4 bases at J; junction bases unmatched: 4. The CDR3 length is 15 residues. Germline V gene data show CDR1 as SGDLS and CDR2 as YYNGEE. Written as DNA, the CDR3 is TGTGCCAGCAGCGCGGGACAGGGAGTCACCGGGGAGCTGTTTTTT. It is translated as CASSAGQGVTGELFF. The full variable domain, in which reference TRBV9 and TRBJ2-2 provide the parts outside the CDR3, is DSGVTQTPKHLITATGQRVTLRCSPRSGDLSVYWYQQSLDQGLQFLIQYYNGEERAKGNILERFSAQQFPDLHSELNLSSLELGDSALYFCASSAGQGVTGELFFGEGSRLTVL.

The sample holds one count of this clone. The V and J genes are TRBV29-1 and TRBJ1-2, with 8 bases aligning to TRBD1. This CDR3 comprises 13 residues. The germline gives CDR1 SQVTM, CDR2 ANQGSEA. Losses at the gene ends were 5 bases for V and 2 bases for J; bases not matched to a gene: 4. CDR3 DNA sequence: TGCAGCGTTCCACGGACAGGGAACTATGGCTACACCTTC. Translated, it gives CSVPRTGNYGYTF.

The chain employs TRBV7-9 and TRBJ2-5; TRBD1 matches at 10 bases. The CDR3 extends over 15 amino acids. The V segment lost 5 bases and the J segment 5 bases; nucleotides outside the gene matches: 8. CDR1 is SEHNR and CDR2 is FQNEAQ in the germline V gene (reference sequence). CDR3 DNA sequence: TGTGCCAGCAGCCCGGACAGGGGGGTTCGGGAGACCCAGTACTTC. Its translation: CASSPDRGVRETQYF.

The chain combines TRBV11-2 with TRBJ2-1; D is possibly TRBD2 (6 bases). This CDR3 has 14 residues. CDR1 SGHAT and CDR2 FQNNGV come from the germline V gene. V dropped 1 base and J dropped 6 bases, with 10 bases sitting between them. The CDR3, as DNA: TGTGCCAGCAGCTTAGTGTTGGGGGGCAATGAGCAGTTCTTC. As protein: CASSLVLGGNEQFF.

The CDR3 nucleotides read TGTGCCAGCAGTGACGGGACAGGGGGCGCCCCTAGCAATCAGCCCCAGCATTTT. Amino acid sequence: CASSDGTGGAPSNQPQHF. The chain combines TRBV25-1 with TRBJ1-5; 12 bases are shared with TRBD1. CDR3 length: 18 amino acids. The V segment lost 3 bases and the J segment 0 bases; nucleotides outside the gene matches: 6. Germline loops: CDR1 MGHDK, CDR2 SYGVNS.

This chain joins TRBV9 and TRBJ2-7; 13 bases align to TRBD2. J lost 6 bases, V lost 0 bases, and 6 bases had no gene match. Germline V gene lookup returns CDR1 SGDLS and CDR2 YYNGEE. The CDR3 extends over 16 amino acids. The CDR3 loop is CASSVALAGGLAEQYF. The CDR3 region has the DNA TGTGCCAGCAGCGTAGCACTAGCGGGGGGGCTGGCCGAGCAGTACTTC. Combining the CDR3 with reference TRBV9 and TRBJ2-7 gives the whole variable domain DSGVTQTPKHLITATGQRVTLRCSPRSGDLSVYWYQQSLDQGLQFLIQYYNGEERAKGNILERFSAQQFPDLHSELNLSSLELGDSALYFCASSVALAGGLAEQYFGPGTRLTVT.

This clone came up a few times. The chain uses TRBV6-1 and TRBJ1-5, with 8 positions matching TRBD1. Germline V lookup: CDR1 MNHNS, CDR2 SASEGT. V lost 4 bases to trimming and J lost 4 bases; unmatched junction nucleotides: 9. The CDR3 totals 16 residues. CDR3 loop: CASSVQGASVNQPQHF. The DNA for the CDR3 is TGTGCCAGCAGTGTGCAGGGGGCTTCAGTTAATCAGCCCCAGCATTTT.

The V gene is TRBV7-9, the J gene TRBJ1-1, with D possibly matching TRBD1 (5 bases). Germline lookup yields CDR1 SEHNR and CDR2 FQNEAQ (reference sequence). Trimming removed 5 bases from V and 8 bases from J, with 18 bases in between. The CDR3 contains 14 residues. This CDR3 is CASSPRGGLREAFF. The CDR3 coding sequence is TGTGCCAGCAGCCCGAGGGGAGGGTTACGAGAAGCTTTCTTT.